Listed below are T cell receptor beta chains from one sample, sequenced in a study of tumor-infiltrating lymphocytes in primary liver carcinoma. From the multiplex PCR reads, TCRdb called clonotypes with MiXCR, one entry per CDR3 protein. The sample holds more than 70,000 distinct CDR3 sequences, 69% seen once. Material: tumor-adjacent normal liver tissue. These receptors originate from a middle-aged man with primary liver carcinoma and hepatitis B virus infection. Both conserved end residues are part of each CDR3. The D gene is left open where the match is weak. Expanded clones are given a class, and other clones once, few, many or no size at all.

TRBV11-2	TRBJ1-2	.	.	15	CNSSYTGGSSPGYTF	TGTAACAGCAGCTATACGGGGGGCTCCTCCCCTGGCTACACCTTC
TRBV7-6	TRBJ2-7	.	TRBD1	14	CASSSQGVGYEQYF	TGTGCCAGCAGCTCACAGGGGGTGGGCTACGAGCAGTACTTC
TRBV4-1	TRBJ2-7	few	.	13	CASNQGYGYEQYF	TGCGCCAGCAACCAAGGTTACGGGTACGAGCAGTACTTC
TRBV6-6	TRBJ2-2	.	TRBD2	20	CASSLLVGLAGPTNTGELFF	TGTGCCAGCAGTCTGCTCGTGGGATTAGCGGGACCAACGAACACCGGGGAGCTGTTTTTT
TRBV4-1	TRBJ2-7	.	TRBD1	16	CANSQEPPGQGYEQYF	TGTGCCAACAGCCAAGAACCACCGGGACAGGGCTACGAGCAGTACTTC
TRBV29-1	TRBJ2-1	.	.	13	CSVEVSGFGEHFF	TGCAGCGTTGAGGTTTCGGGTTTCGGTGAGCACTTCTTC
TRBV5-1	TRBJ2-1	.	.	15	CASNASRGGWDEQFF	TGCGCCAGCAACGCTTCGAGGGGGGGCTGGGATGAGCAGTTCTTC
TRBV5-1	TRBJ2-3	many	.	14	CASSFNDSPDTQYF	TGCGCCAGCAGCTTTAATGACAGTCCGGATACGCAGTATTTT
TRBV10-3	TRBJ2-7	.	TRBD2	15	CAISYGTSDTYEHYF	TGTGCCATCAGCTACGGGACTAGCGACACCTACGAGCATTACTTC
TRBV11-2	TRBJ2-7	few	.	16	CASRSRSSRTAYEQYF	TGTGCCAGCAGGTCCCGTTCTTCCAGGACAGCCTACGAGCAGTACTTC
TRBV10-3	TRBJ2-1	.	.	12	CAIGGSSYEQFF	TGTGCCATCGGGGGGAGCAGTTATGAGCAGTTCTTC
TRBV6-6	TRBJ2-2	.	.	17	CASTPRGWVTDRRERFF	TGCGCCAGCACCCCAAGAGGTTGGGTCACGGACAGGAGGGAGCGGTTTTTT
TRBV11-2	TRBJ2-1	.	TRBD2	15	CASSPGTSNYSERFF	TGTGCAAGCAGCCCCGGGACTAGCAACTACAGTGAGCGATTCTTC
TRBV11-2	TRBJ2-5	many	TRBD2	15	CASSLGASGQETQYF	TGTGCCAGCAGCTTAGGGGCTAGCGGACAAGAGACCCAGTACTTC
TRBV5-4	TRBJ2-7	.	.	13	CAGSFQGEDEQYF	TGTGCTGGCAGCTTTCAAGGGGAGGACGAGCAGTACTTC
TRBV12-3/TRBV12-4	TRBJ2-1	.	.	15	CASSPGPSAEHEQFF	TGTGCCAGCAGTCCGGGACCGTCCGCTGAGCATGAGCAGTTCTTC
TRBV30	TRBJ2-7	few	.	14	CAWSAGSLVGEQYF	TGTGCCTGGAGTGCGGGGTCCCTCGTGGGGGAGCAGTACTTC
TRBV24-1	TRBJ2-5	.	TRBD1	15	CATSDFGTGLETQYF	TGTGCCACCAGTGATTTTGGGACAGGGTTGGAGACCCAGTACTTC
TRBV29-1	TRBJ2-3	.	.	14	CSMGHRGITDTQYF	TGCAGCATGGGGCATCGGGGAATCACAGATACGCAGTATTTT
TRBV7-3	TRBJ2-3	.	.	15	CASSLGVKSTDTQYF	TGTGCCAGCAGCTTAGGTGTTAAGAGCACAGATACGCAGTATTTT
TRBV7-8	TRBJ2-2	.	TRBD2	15	CTSSLLAGGGRELFF	TGTACCAGCAGCTTACTAGCGGGAGGGGGCAGGGAGCTGTTTTTT
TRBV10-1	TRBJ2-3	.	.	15	CATSEYGLRTETQYF	TGCGCCACCAGTGAATACGGACTACGCACAGAAACGCAGTATTTT
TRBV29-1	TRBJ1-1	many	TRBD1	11	CSDRQGTEAFF	TGCAGCGACCGACAGGGCACTGAAGCTTTCTTT
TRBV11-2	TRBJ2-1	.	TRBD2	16	CASSLEPLAAMNEQFF	TGTGCCAGCAGCTTGGAGCCTCTAGCGGCAATGAATGAGCAGTTCTTC
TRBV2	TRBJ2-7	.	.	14	CASRRRIGEDGQYF	TGTGCCAGCAGGCGCAGAATAGGGGAGGACGGGCAGTACTTC
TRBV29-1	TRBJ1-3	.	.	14	CSVERVGTGNAIYF	TGCAGCGTTGAAAGAGTGGGGACTGGAAACGCCATATATTTT
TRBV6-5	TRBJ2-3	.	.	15	CASTINREGTDMQYF	TGTGCCAGCACTATCAACCGGGAAGGCACAGATATGCAGTATTTT
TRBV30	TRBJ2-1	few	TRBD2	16	CAWSARTSGLNNEQFF	TGTGCCTGGAGTGCCAGGACTAGCGGGCTTAACAATGAGCAGTTCTTC
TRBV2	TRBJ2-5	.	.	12	CASSVLGETQYF	TGTGCCAGCAGTGTACTAGGGGAGACCCAGTACTTC
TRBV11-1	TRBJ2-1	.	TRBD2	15	CASSSGLAGTNEQFF	TGTGCCAGCAGCTCAGGACTAGCGGGAACCAACGAGCAGTTCTTC
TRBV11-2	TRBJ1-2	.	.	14	CASSLDRTAYGYTF	TGTGCCAGCAGTTTAGATAGGACGGCCTATGGCTACACCTTC
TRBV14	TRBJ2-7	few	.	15	CASSLPGRKLYEQYF	TGTGCCAGCAGCCTCCCGGGACGGAAATTATACGAGCAGTACTTC
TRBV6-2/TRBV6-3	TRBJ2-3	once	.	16	CTSSYREGISTDTQYF	TGTACCAGCAGTTACCGTGAAGGGATTAGCACAGATACGCAGTATTTT
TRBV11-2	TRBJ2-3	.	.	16	CASSRQPINHTDTQYF	TGTGCCAGCAGCCGACAACCAATCAACCACACGGATACGCAGTATTTT
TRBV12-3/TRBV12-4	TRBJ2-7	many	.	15	CASSLKRGGSYEQYF	TGTGCCAGCAGTTTAAAACGGGGCGGCTCCTACGAGCAGTACTTC
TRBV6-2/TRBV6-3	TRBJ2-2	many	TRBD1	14	CASREGGAIGELFF	TGTGCCAGCAGGGAAGGGGGCGCCATCGGGGAGCTGTTTTTT
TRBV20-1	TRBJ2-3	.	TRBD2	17	CSARGLAGVRSTDTQYF	TGCAGTGCCCGCGGACTAGCGGGAGTTAGGAGCACAGATACGCAGTATTTT
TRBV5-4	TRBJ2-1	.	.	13	CASGAESYNEQFF	TGTGCCAGCGGGGCAGAAAGCTACAATGAGCAGTTCTTC
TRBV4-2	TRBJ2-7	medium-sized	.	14	CASTEGLSSYEQYF	TGTGCCAGCACGGAAGGCTTGAGTTCCTACGAGCAGTACTTC
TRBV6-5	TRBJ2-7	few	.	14	CASTRTLNRGEQYF	TGTGCCAGCACCCGGACATTAAATAGGGGGGAGCAGTACTTC
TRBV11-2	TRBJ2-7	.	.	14	CASSLGFSFYEQYF	TGTGCCAGTAGCTTAGGTTTTAGCTTCTACGAGCAGTACTTC
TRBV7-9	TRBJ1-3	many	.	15	CASLSGRGTGNTIYF	TGTGCCAGCCTCTCAGGGCGAGGAACTGGAAACACCATATATTTT
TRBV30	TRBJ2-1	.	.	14	CAWVPGTGYNEQFF	TGTGCCTGGGTACCCGGAACAGGATACAATGAGCAGTTCTTC
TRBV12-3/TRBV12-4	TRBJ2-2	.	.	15	CANSRGQYGTGELFF	TGTGCCAACAGCCGTGGACAGTATGGAACCGGGGAGCTGTTTTTT
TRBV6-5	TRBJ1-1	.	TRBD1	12	CASRGTARKAFF	TGTGCCAGCAGGGGGACAGCGAGGAAAGCTTTCTTT
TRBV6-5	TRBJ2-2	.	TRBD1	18	CASSYSTVTGANTGELFF	TGTGCCAGCAGTTACTCGACTGTAACAGGGGCGAACACCGGGGAGCTGTTTTTT
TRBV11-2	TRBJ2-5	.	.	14	CASSLVSGQGIQYF	TGTGCCAGCAGCTTAGTGTCAGGCCAAGGGATACAGTACTTC
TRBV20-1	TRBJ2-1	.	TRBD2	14	CSAVSGRGYNEQFF	TGCAGTGCTGTTAGTGGGAGGGGTTACAATGAGCAGTTCTTC
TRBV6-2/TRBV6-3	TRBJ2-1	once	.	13	CASGKEAYNEQFF	TGTGCCAGCGGAAAAGAAGCCTACAATGAGCAGTTCTTC
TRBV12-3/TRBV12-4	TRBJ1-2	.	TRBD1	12	CTNSLTGTGYTF	TGTACCAACAGTTTGACAGGGACTGGCTACACCTTC
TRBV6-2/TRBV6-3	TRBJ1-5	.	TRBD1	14	CTSRGQGSNQPRHF	TGTACCAGCAGGGGACAGGGTAGCAATCAGCCCCGGCATTTT
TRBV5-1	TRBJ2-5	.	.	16	CASNIDKSGRQETQNF	TGCGCCAGCAACATCGACAAGAGCGGACGCCAAGAGACCCAGAACTTC
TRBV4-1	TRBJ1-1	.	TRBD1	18	CASSPAPGTEKSGNRSSF	TGCGCCAGCAGCCCTGCTCCCGGGACAGAGAAAAGTGGGAATCGATCTTCCTTT
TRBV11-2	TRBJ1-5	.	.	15	CASSLEMGGNQLQHF	TGTGCTAGCAGCTTAGAGATGGGGGGTAATCAGCTCCAGCATTTT
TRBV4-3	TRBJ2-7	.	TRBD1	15	CASSQTPARDSEQYF	TGTGCCAGCAGCCAAACCCCAGCCCGGGACAGCGAGCAGTACTTC